Listed below are T cell receptor beta chains from one sample, sequenced in a study of tumor-infiltrating lymphocytes in primary liver carcinoma. TCRdb re-called the multiplex PCR reads with MiXCR, one entry per CDR3 protein. The data show about 120,000 distinct CDR3 sequences, 55% to 70% seen once. The sequenced sample consisted of tumor-adjacent normal liver tissue. The origin of the receptors is an older woman with primary liver carcinoma and hepatitis B virus infection. Both conserved end residues are part of each CDR3. The D gene is left open where the match is weak. The listing skips clone size in some rows; elsewhere it reads once, few, many or a size class.

v_gene	len	abundance	j_gene	d_gene	CDR3aa	CDR3nt
TRBV28	17	.	TRBJ1-1	.	CASSFKETRPMNTEAFF	TGTGCCAGCAGTTTTAAGGAAACACGACCCATGAACACTGAAGCTTTCTTT
TRBV18	11	.	TRBJ2-1	.	CASSRVNERFF	TGTGCCAGCTCACGGGTGAATGAGCGGTTCTTC
TRBV28	16	many	TRBJ1-2	.	CASSFHGGAFLYGYTF	TGTGCCAGCAGTTTTCACGGGGGTGCTTTTCTCTATGGCTACACCTTC
TRBV29-1	14	.	TRBJ2-3	TRBD1	CSVGDRTLTDTRYF	TGCAGTGTTGGGGACAGGACCCTCACAGATACGCGGTATTTC
TRBV11-2	15	.	TRBJ2-1	TRBD1	CASSSHDRVLDEQFF	TGTGCCAGTAGCTCCCATGACAGGGTCCTGGATGAGCAGTTCTTC
TRBV5-1	14	.	TRBJ1-1	.	CASNLRLGSTEAFF	TGCGCCAGTAACTTGAGGTTGGGCAGCACTGAAGCTTTCTTT
TRBV29-1	15	.	TRBJ2-1	TRBD2	CSVLEASGKAYEQFF	TGCAGCGTTCTGGAGGCTAGCGGGAAAGCTTATGAGCAGTTCTTC
TRBV28	18	.	TRBJ2-2	TRBD2	CASAKPAGGFTNTGGLFF	TGTGCCAGCGCAAAACCAGCGGGAGGGTTTACGAACACCGGGGGGCTGTTTTTT
TRBV29-1	13	.	TRBJ2-7	.	CRVTGQGVREQYF	TGCAGGGTTACTGGACAAGGGGTACGCGAGCAGTACTTC
TRBV12-3/TRBV12-4	15	.	TRBJ2-4	TRBD1	CVSSRQTGIGVIQYF	TGTGTCAGCAGTCGTCAGACAGGGATAGGCGTCATTCAGTACTTC
TRBV10-3	16	few	TRBJ2-1	.	CAISESVRGGFFEQFF	TGTGCCATCAGTGAGTCGGTTCGCGGCGGGTTTTTTGAGCAGTTCTTC
TRBV11-2	14	.	TRBJ1-2	.	CASSPQKGDSGYTF	TGTGCCAGCAGCCCTCAAAAGGGAGATAGTGGCTACACCTTC
TRBV12-3/TRBV12-4	13	many	TRBJ1-1	.	CASTVGANTEAFF	TGTGCCAGCACCGTGGGGGCGAACACTGAAGCTTTCTTT
TRBV11-1	16	.	TRBJ2-1	.	CANSPGGWGTYNELFF	TGTGCCAACAGCCCCGGCGGATGGGGAACCTACAATGAGCTTTTCTTC
TRBV6-5	18	.	TRBJ2-4	TRBD2	CSSSRTSGSGIAKNIQYF	TGTTCCAGCAGTAGGACTAGCGGGAGTGGTATTGCCAAAAACATTCAGTACTTC
TRBV6-2/TRBV6-3	11	once	TRBJ2-1	.	CANSSGTEQLF	TGTGCCAACAGTAGCGGGACAGAGCAGTTATTC
TRBV12-3/TRBV12-4	11	.	TRBJ2-1	.	CASSKVNGQFF	TGTGCCAGTTCGAAAGTTAATGGGCAGTTCTTC
TRBV7-9	15	.	TRBJ1-3	.	CASSLYWASGNAIYF	TGTGCCAGCAGCTTATACTGGGCCTCTGGAAATGCCATATATTTT
TRBV29-1	11	many	TRBJ2-1	.	CSVGLAGEQFF	TGCAGCGTGGGGCTGGCGGGTGAGCAGTTCTTC
TRBV11-2	15	.	TRBJ2-7	.	CASSLGPNGSYEQYF	TGTGCCAGCAGTTTAGGGCCTAACGGGAGCTACGAGCAATATTTC
TRBV12-3/TRBV12-4	15	many	TRBJ2-1	TRBD2	CASSTLAGGGNEQFF	TGTGCCAGCAGCACACTAGCGGGGGGGGGCAATGAGCAGTTCTTC
TRBV7-9	16	.	TRBJ2-1	TRBD2	CARSPVTSGINNEQFF	TGTGCCCGCAGCCCCGTGACTAGCGGGATAAACAATGAGCAGTTCTTC
TRBV14	18	.	TRBJ1-3	TRBD1	CASRQQTGALHSGNTIYF	TGTGCCAGCAGGCAACAGACAGGGGCTCTTCACTCTGGAAACACCATATACTTT
TRBV19	14	.	TRBJ1-1	.	CASSPRIGGTEAFF	TGTGCCAGTAGTCCCCGGATCGGGGGCACTGAAGCTTTCTTT
TRBV5-5	13	.	TRBJ2-5	.	CASTLLTEETHYF	TGTGCCAGCACCTTGTTAACTGAGGAGACCCATTACTTC
TRBV25-1	13	few	TRBJ1-2	TRBD1	CASRQGAGYGYTF	TGTGCCAGCAGACAGGGGGCAGGGTATGGCTACACCTTC
TRBV11-2	16	.	TRBJ2-1	.	CAIIQLNPEVANEQFF	TGTGCCATCATCCAACTAAACCCCGAGGTTGCCAATGAGCAGTTCTTC
TRBV5-1	14	many	TRBJ1-1	.	CASSLEGSRTEAFF	TGCGCCAGCAGCTTGGAGGGCAGTCGGACTGAAGCTTTCTTT
TRBV6-1	11	.	TRBJ1-4	.	CASCDCHGMFF	TGTGCCAGCTGTGACTGCCATGGCATGTTTTTT
TRBV11-2	15	.	TRBJ2-1	TRBD2	CASSRTSGRCNEQFF	TGTGCCAGCAGCAGGACTAGCGGGAGATGTAATGAGCAGTTCTTC
TRBV11-2	16	.	TRBJ2-1	TRBD2	CASSYGTSGGYNEHFF	TGCGCCAGCAGCTACGGAACTAGCGGGGGATACAATGAACACTTCTTC
TRBV28	12	.	TRBJ2-1	.	CASSLPASEQFF	TGTGCCAGCAGTTTACCAGCATCTGAGCAGTTCTTC
TRBV30	14	.	TRBJ2-7	.	CAWRRSGASYEQYF	TGTGCCTGGAGGCGCAGCGGAGCTTCCTACGAGCAGTACTTC
TRBV6-5	14	many	TRBJ1-2	.	CASISIGENYGYTF	TGTGCCAGCATATCTATCGGGGAAAACTATGGCTACACCTTC
TRBV29-1	15	.	TRBJ2-5	TRBD1	CSIEGPTGDQETQHF	TGCAGCATTGAAGGCCCAACAGGGGACCAAGAGACCCAGCACTTC
TRBV12-3/TRBV12-4	15	.	TRBJ1-5	.	CASSKTVTSNQPQRF	TGTGCCAGCAGTAAGACAGTCACTAGCAATCAGCCCCAACGTTTT
TRBV11-2	12	once	TRBJ2-1	.	CTDGFGYNEQFF	TGTACCGACGGCTTCGGCTACAATGAGCAGTTCTTC
TRBV4-1	14	.	TRBJ1-2	.	CASTFSGTQTGYTF	TGCGCCAGCACATTCTCCGGGACACAGACTGGCTACACCTTC
TRBV6-1	15	many	TRBJ2-7	TRBD2	CASSEASGSSYEQYF	TGTGCCAGCAGTGAGGCGAGCGGGAGCTCCTACGAGCAGTACTTC
TRBV6-1	14	.	TRBJ2-3	.	CASKIPSNTDTQYF	TGTGCCAGCAAGATCCCGTCAAACACAGATACGCAGTATTTT
TRBV30	16	.	TRBJ2-1	.	CAWLTVGLSSYNEQFF	TGTGCCTGGTTGACTGTTGGGCTATCCAGCTACAATGAGCAGTTCTTC
TRBV14	13	.	TRBJ2-2	TRBD1	CASSQAGGVELFF	TGTGCCAGCAGCCAAGCAGGGGGCGTGGAGCTGTTTTTT
TRBV6-5	15	.	TRBJ2-2	.	CASNKIPDSTGELSF	TGTGCCAGCAATAAAATTCCGGACAGCACCGGGGAGCTGTCCTTT
TRBV6-2/TRBV6-3	13	.	TRBJ2-3	.	CASSYPGTDTQYF	TGTGCCAGCAGTTACCCTGGCACAGATACGCAGTATTTT
TRBV11-2	12	medium-sized	TRBJ2-7	.	CATHPPGYEQYF	TGTGCCACCCACCCTCCAGGGTACGAGCAGTACTTC
TRBV20-1	15	.	TRBJ1-2	.	CSASLAGGVGYGYTF	TGCAGTGCTTCCCTAGCCGGGGGCGTTGGATATGGCTACACCTTC
TRBV28	14	many	TRBJ2-7	TRBD1	CASYPGQGAYEQYF	TGTGCCAGCTATCCGGGACAGGGGGCTTACGAGCAGTACTTC
TRBV28	13	few	TRBJ2-5	.	CASTLDGLETRYF	TGTGCCAGCACCTTGGATGGGCTCGAGACCCGGTACTTC
TRBV12-3/TRBV12-4	14	.	TRBJ2-3	.	CTSSLTGSRGTQYF	TGTACCAGCAGTTTAACGGGGAGTCGCGGTACGCAGTATTTT
TRBV12-3/TRBV12-4	12	.	TRBJ2-1	.	CACGFYGNEQFF	TGTGCCTGCGGTTTCTACGGGAATGAGCAGTTCTTC
TRBV28	11	.	TRBJ2-1	.	CASILAHEQFF	.
TRBV4-2	14	many	TRBJ2-5	.	CASSQVGAQETQYF	TGTGCCAGCAGCCAAGTGGGCGCCCAAGAGACCCAGTACTTC
TRBV2	14	few	TRBJ1-2	TRBD1	CASSSDREWYGYTF	TGTGCCAGCAGTTCTGACAGGGAGTGGTATGGCTACACCTTC
TRBV30	13	.	TRBJ2-3	.	CACALLRTDTQYF	TGTGCCTGTGCTCTACTCCGCACAGATACGCAGTATTTT
TRBV12-3/TRBV12-4	11	.	TRBJ2-7	.	CASSPGLDQYF	TGTGCCAGCAGCCCCGGGCTCGATCAGTATTTC
TRBV11-2	15	.	TRBJ2-3	TRBD2	CTNSLMRGGTDTPYF	TGTACCAACAGCTTAATGCGGGGGGGCACAGATACGCCGTATTTT
TRBV10-1	13	once	TRBJ2-7	.	CASSESLGSEQYF	TGTGCCAGCAGTGAGTCCCTCGGCTCCGAGCAGTACTTC
TRBV11-2	16	.	TRBJ2-1	.	CASSLDLTGGGEGQFF	TGTGCCAGCAGTTTAGATCTGACGGGTGGGGGCGAAGGGCAGTTCTTC
TRBV2	13	.	TRBJ2-3	.	CASSEVLSDTQYF	TGTGCCAGCAGTGAAGTTCTCTCAGATACGCAGTATTTT